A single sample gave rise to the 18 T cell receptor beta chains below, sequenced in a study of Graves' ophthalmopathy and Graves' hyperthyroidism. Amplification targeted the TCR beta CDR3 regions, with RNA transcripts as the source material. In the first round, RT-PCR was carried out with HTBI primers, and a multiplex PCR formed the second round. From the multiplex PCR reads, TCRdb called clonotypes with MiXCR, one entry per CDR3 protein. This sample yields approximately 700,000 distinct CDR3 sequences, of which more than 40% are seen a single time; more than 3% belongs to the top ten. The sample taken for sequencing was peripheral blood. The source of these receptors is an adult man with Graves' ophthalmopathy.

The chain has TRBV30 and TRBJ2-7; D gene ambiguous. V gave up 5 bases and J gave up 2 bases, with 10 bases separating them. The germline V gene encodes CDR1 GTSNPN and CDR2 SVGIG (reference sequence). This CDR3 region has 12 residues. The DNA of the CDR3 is TGTGCCTGGGGCCGACTTGCCTACGAGCAGTACTTC. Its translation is CAWGRLAYEQYF. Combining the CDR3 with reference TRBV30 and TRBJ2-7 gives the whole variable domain SQTIHQWPATLVQPVGSPLSLECTVEGTSNPNLYWYRQAAGRGLQLLFYSVGIGQISSEVPQNLSASRPQDRQFILSSKKLLLSDSGFYLCAWGRLAYEQYFGPGTRLTVT.

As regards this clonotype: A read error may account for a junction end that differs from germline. CDR3 sequence (DNA): TGTGTCAGCAGCTTGGTAGCGGGTTCCTACGAGCAGTACTTC. Translating it yields CVSSLVAGSYEQYF. The rearrangement uses TRBV5-6 and TRBJ2-7; TRBD2 matches 7 bases. Germline loops: CDR1 SGHDT, CDR2 YYEEEE. The CDR3 extends over 14 amino acids.

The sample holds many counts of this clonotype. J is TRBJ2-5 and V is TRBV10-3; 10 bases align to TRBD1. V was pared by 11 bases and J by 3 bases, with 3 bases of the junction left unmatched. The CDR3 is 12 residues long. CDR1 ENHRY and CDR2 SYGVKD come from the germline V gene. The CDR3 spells CAVGTGEETQYF. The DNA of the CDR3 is TGTGCCGTAGGGACAGGGGAAGAGACCCAGTACTTC.

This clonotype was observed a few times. The CDR3 sequence: CASSPLDRRTDNTEAFF. The CDR3 DNA reads as TGTGCCAGCAGTCCCTTGGACCGCCGAACCGATAACACTGAAGCTTTCTTT. The V gene is TRBV12-3 or TRBV12-4, the J gene TRBJ1-1; D call uncertain. The CDR3 runs 17 residues. V gave up 5 bases and J gave up 2 bases, with 21 bases separating them.

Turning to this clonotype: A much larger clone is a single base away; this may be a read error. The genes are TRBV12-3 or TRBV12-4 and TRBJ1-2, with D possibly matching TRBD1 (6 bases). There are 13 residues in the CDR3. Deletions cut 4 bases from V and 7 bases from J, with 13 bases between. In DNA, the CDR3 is TGTGCCAGCAGTTCAGGGGTATCCTGTGGCTACACCTTC. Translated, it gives CASSSGVSCGYTF.

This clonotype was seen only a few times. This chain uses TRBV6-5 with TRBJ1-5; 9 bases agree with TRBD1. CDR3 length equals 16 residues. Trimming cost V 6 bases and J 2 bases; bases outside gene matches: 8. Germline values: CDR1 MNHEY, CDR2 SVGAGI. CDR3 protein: CASSRLRDRGNQPQHF. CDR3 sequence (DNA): TGTGCCAGCAGCCGACTCCGGGACAGGGGCAATCAGCCCCAGCATTTT.

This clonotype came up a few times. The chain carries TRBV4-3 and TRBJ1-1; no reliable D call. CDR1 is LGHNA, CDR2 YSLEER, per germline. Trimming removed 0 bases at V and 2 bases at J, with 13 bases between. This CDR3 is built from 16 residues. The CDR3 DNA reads TGCGCCAGCAGCCAAGACCGCGGACTAATTAACACTGAAGCTTTCTTT. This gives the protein CASSQDRGLINTEAFF.

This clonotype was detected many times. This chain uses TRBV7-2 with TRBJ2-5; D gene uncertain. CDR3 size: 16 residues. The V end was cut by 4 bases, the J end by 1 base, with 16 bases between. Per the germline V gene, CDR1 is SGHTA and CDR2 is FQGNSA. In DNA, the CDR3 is TGTGCCAGCAGCTCCCTTTACGGTCGGCCCCAAGAGACCCAGTACTTC. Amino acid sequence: CASSSLYGRPQETQYF.

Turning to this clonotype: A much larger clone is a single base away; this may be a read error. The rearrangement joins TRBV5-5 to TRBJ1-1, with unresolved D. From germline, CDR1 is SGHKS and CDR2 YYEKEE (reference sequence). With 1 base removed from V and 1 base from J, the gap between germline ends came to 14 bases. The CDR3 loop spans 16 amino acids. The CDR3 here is CASSLPGSERNTEAFF. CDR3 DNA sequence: TGTGCCAGCAGCTTGCCAGGCTCGGAAAGGAACACTGAAGCTTTCTTT.

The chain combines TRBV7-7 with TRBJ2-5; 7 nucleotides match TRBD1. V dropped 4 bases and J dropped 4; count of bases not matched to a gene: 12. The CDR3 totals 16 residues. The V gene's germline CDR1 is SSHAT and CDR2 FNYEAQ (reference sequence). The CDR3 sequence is CASSSLTGQWGETQYF. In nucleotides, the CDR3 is TGTGCCAGCAGCTCCTTGACAGGGCAATGGGGAGAGACCCAGTACTTC.

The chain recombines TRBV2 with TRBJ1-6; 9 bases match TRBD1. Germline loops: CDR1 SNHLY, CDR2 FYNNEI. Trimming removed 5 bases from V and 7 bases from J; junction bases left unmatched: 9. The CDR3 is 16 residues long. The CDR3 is CASSYSGGTGNSPLHF. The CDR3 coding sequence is TGTGCCAGCAGTTACTCGGGGGGGACAGGGAATTCACCCCTCCACTTT.

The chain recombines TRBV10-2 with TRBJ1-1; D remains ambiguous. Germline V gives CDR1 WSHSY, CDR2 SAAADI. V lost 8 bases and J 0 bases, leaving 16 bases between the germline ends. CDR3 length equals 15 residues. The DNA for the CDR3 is TGCGCCAGCGTTGAGGAGGGTTACTTGAACACTGAAGCTTTCTTT. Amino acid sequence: CASVEEGYLNTEAFF.

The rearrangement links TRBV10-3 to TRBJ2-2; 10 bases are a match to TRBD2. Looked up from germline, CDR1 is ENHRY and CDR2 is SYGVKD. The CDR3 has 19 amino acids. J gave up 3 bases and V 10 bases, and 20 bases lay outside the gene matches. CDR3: CASRRLLPGLAADTGELFF. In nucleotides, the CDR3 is TGTGCCAGCAGGAGACTCTTACCAGGACTAGCGGCAGACACCGGGGAGCTGTTTTTT.

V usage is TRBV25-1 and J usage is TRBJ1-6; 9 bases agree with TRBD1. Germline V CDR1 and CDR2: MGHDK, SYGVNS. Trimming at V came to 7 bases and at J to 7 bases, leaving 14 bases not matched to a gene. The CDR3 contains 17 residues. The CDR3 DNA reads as TGTGCCAGCACTCAACAGGGGGCCGGGACAGCCAATTCACCCCTCCACTTT. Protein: CASTQQGAGTANSPLHF.

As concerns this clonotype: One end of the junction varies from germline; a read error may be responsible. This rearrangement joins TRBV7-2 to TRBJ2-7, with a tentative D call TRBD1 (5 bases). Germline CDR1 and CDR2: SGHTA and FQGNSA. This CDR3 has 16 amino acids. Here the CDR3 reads CASSQGLDRFFYEQYF. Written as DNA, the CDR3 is TGCGCCAGCAGCCAGGGATTAGACAGATTCTTCTACGAGCAGTACTTC. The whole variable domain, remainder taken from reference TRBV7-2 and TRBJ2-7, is GAGVSQSPSNKVTEKGKDVELRCDPISGHTALYWYRQSLGQGLEFLIYFQGNSAPDKSGLPSDRFSAERTGGSVSTLTIQRTQQEDSAVYLCASSQGLDRFFYEQYFGPGTRLTVT.

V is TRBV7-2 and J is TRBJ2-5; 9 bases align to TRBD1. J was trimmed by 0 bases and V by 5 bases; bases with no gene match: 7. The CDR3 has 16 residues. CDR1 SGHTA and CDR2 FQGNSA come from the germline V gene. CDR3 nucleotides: TGTGCCAGCAGCAAGGACAGGGGCCTTTACCAAGAGACCCAGTACTTC. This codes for CASSKDRGLYQETQYF.

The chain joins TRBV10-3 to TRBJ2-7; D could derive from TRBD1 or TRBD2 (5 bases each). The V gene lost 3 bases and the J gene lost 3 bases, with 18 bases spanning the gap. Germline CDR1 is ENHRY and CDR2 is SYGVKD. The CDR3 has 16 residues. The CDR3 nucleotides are TGTGCCATCAGTGAAGCGGTTGACAGTACAATCTACGAGCAGTACTTC. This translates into CAISEAVDSTIYEQYF.

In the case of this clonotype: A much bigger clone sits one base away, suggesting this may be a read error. CDR3 nucleotides: TGTGCCAGCAGCGCCCCAGGGACCTTGAGGAGTCAGCCCCAGCATTTT. Translating gives CASSAPGTLRSQPQHF. This rearrangement joins TRBV2 to TRBJ1-5; TRBD1 might be the D (5 bases). Per germline, CDR1 SNHLY and CDR2 FYNNEI. The ends were cut back, 6 bases at V and 6 bases at J, with 21 bases in the middle. The CDR3 has 16 residues. Using reference TRBV2 and TRBJ1-5 for the parts outside the CDR3, the full variable domain is EPEVTQTPSHQVTQMGQEVILRCVPISNHLYFYWYRQILGQKVEFLVSFYNNEISEKSEIFDDQFSVERPDGSNFTLKIRSTKLEDSAMYFCASSAPGTLRSQPQHFGDGTRLSIL.